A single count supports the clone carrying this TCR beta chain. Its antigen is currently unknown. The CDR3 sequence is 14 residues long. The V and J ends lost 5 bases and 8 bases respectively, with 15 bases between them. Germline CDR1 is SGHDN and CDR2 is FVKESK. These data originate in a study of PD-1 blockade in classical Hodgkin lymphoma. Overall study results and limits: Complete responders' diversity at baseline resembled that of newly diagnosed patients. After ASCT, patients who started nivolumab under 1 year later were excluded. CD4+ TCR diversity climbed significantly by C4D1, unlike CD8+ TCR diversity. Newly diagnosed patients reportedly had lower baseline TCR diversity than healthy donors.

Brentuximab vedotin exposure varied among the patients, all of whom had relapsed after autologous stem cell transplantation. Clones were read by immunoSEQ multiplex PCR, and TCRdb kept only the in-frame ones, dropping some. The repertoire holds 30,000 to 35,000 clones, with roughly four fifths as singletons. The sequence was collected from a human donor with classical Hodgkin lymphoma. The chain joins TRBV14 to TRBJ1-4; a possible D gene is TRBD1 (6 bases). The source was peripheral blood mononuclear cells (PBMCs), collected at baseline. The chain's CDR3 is CASSDQGYDEKLFF. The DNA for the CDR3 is TGTGCCAGCAGCGATCAGGGGTATGACGAAAAACTGTTTTTT.